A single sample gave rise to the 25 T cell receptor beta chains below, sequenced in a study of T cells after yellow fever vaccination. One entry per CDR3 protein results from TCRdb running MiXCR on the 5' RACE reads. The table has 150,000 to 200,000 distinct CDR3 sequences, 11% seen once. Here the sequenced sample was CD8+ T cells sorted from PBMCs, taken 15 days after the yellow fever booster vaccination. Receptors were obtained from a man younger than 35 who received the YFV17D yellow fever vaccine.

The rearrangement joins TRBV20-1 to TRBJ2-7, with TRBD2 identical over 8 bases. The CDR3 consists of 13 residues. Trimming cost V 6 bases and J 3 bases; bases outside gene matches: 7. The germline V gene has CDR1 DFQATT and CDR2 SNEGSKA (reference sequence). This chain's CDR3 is CSARVGTSYEQYV. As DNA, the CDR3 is TGCAGTGCCCGAGTCGGGACTAGCTACGAGCAGTACGTC.

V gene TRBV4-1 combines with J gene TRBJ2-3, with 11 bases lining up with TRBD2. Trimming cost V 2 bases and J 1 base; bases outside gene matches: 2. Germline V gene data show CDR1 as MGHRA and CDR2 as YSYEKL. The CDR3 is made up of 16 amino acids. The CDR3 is CASSQPGLAGTDTQYF. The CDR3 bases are TGCGCCAGCAGCCAACCGGGACTAGCGGGCACAGATACGCAGTATTTT.

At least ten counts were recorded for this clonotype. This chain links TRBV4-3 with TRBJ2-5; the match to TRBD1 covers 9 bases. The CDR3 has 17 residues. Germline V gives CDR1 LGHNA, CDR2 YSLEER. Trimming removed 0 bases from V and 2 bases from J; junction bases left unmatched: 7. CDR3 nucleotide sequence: TGCGCCAGCAGCCAAGAGGGGGACAGGGAGGGTCAAGAGACCCAGTACTTC. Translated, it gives CASSQEGDREGQETQYF.

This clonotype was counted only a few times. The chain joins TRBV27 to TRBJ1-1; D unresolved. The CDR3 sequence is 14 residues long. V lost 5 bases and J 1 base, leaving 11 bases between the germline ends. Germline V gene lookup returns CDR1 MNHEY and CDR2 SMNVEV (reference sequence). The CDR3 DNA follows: TGTGCCAGCAGTCCCCGCAGGTCGAACACTGAAGCTTTCTTT. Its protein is CASSPRRSNTEAFF.

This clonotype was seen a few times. The CDR3 sequence is CASSQTWADGNYGYTF. CDR3 nucleotide sequence: TGCGCCAGCAGCCAAACTTGGGCCGACGGTAACTATGGCTACACCTTC. This sequence joins TRBV4-3 and TRBJ1-2; no definite D call. The germline V and J ends were trimmed by 2 bases and 1 base, with 14 bases remaining between them. This CDR3 has 16 amino acids. Germline-derived CDR1 and CDR2 are LGHNA and YSLEER.

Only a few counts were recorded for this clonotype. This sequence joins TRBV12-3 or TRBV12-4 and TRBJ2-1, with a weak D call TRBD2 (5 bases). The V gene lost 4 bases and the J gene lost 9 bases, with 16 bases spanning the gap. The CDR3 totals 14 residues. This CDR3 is CASSWERQKGEQFF. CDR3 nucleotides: TGTGCCAGCAGTTGGGAGAGGCAGAAGGGTGAGCAGTTCTTC.

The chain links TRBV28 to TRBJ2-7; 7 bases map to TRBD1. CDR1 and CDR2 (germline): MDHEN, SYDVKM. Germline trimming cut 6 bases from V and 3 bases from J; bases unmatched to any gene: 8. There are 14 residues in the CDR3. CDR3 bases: TGTGCCAGCAGCCCTCGGACAGGTCTCTACGAGCAGTACGTC. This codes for CASSPRTGLYEQYV.

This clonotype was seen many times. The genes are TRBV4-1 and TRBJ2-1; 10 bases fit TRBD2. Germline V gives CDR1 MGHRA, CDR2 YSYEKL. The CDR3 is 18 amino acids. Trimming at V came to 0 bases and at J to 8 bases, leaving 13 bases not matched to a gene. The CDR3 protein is CASSQETESGGARYEQFF. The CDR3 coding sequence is TGCGCCAGCAGCCAAGAGACGGAGAGCGGGGGGGCCCGGTATGAGCAGTTCTTC.

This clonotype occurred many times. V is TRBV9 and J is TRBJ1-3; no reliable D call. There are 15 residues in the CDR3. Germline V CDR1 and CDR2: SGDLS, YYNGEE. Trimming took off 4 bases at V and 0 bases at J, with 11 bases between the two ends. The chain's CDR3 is CASSTRDSSGNTIYF. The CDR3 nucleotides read TGTGCCAGCAGCACTCGGGATAGCTCTGGAAACACCATATATTTT.

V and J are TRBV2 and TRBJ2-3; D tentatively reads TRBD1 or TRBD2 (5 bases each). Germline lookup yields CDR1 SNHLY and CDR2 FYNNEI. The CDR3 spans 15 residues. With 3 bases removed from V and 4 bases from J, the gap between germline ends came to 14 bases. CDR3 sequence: CASSDPPGPPDTQYF. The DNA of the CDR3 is TGTGCCAGCAGTGACCCCCCGGGACCCCCAGATACGCAGTATTTT.

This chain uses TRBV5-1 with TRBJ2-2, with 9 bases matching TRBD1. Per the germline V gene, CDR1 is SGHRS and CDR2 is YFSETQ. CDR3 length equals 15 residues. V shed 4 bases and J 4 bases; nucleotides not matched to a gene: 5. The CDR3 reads CASSDGTGFTGELFF. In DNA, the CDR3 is TGCGCCAGCAGCGACGGGACAGGGTTCACCGGGGAGCTGTTTTTT. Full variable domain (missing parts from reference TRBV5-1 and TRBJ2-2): KAGVTQTPRYLIKTRGQQVTLSCSPISGHRSVSWYQQTPGQGLQFLFEYFSETQRNKGNFPGRFSGRQFSNSRSEMNVSTLELGDSALYLCASSDGTGFTGELFFGEGSRLTVL.

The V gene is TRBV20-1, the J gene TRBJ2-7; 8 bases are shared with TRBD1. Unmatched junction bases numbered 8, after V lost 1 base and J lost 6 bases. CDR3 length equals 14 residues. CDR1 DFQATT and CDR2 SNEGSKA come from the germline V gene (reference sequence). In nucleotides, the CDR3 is TGCAGTGCTAGAGTTCAGCAGGGGGCGAGCGAGCAGTACGTC. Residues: CSARVQQGASEQYV.

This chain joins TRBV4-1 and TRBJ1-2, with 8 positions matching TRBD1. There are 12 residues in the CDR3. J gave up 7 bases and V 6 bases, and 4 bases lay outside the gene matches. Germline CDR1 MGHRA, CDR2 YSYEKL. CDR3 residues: CASRDRVGGYTF. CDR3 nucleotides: TGCGCCAGCAGGGACAGGGTGGGTGGCTACACCTTC.

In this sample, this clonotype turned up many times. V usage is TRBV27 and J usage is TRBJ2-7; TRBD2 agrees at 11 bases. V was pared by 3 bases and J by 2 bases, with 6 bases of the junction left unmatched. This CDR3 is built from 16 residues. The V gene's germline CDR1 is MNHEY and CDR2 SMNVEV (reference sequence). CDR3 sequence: CASSLGLAGGAYEQYF. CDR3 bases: TGTGCCAGCAGTTTGGGCCTAGCGGGGGGTGCCTACGAGCAGTACTTC.

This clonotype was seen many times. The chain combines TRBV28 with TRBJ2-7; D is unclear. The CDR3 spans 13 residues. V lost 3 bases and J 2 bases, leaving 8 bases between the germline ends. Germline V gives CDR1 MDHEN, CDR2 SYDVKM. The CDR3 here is CASSFVPPYEQYV. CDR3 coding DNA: TGTGCCAGCAGTTTTGTTCCCCCCTACGAGCAGTACGTC.

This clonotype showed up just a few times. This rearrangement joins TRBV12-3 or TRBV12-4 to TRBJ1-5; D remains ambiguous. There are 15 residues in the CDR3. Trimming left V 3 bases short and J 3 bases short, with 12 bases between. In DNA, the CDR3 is TGTGCCAGCAGTTTCTCCGGCCGGTTCAATCAGCCCCAGCATTTT. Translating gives CASSFSGRFNQPQHF.

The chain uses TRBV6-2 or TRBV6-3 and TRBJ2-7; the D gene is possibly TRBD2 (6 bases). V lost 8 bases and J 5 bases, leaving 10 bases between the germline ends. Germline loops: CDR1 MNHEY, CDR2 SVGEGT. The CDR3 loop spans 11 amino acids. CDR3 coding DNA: TGTGCCAGCCGGGACTTTCACGAGCAGTACGTC. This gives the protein CASRDFHEQYV.

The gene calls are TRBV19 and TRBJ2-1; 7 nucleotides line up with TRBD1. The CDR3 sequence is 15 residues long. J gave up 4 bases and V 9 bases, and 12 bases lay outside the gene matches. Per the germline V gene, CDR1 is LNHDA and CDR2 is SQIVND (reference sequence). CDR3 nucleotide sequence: TGTGCCAGCCAGGAGAATCGACAGGGTTACAATGAGCAGTTCTTC. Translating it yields CASQENRQGYNEQFF.

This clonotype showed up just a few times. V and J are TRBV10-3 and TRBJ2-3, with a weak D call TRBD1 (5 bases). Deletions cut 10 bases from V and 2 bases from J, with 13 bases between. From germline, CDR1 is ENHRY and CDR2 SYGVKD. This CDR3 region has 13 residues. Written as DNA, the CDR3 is TGTGCCACCCTAGGGGTTGCCACAGATACGCAGTATTTT. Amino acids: CATLGVATDTQYF.

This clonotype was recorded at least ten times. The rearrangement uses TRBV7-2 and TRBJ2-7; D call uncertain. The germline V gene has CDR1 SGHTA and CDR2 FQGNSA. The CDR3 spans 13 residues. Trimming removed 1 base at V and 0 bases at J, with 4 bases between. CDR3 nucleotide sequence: TGTGCCAGCAGCTTAGGATACTCCTACGAGCAGTACGTC. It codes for CASSLGYSYEQYV.

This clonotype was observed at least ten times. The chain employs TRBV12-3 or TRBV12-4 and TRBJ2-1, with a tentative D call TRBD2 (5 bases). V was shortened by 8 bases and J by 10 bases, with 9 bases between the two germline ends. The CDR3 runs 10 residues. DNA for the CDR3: TGTGCCAGCGGGTCGGGAGAGCAGTTCTTC. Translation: CASGSGEQFF.

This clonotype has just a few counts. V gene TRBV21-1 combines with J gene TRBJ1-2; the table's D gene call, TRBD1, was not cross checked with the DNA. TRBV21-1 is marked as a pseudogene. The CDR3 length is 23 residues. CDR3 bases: TGTGCCAGCAAGGGGACAGAGCTCGATACCAACCGGGGGCACCCGGTCCCTAACTATGGCTACACCTTC. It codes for CASKGTELDTNRGHPVPNYGYTF.

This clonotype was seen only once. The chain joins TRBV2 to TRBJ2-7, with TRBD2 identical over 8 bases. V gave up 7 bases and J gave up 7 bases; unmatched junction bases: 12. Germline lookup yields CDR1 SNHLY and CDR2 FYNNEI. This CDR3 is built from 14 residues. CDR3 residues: CASTLSGVSQEQYV. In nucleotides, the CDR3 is TGTGCCAGCACCCTTAGCGGGGTATCGCAAGAGCAGTACGTC.

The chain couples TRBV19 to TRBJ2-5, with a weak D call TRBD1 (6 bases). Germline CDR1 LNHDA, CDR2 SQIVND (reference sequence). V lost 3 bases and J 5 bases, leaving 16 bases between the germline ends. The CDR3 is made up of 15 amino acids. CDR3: CASSMVQGEWETQYF. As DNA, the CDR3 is TGTGCCAGTAGTATGGTACAGGGCGAGTGGGAGACCCAGTACTTC.

The CDR3: CASSQGDGFSHTEAFF. CDR3 nucleotides: TGTGCCAGCAGTCAAGGGGACGGTTTCAGTCACACTGAAGCTTTCTTT. The V gene is TRBV7-9, the J gene TRBJ1-1, with D possibly being TRBD1 (5 bases). Germline V gene data show CDR1 as SEHNR and CDR2 as FQNEAQ (reference sequence). Between the trimmed V and J ends, which lost 6 bases and 3 bases, there was a span of 20 bases. This CDR3 has 16 residues.